One and the same sample provided the 25 T cell receptor beta chains below, sequenced in a study of Tregs in tolerant kidney transplant recipients. Sequencing was performed with immunoSEQ multiplex PCR; in TCRdb, only in-frame clones are kept and a portion is missing. This sample yields about 46,000 clones, of which around 90% are seen a single time; 0.6% to 0.7% belongs to the top ten. The sequenced material came from Tregs from blood. The receptors originated from a human donor in good health.

The gene calls are TRBV18 and TRBJ2-7; 9 positions agree with TRBD1. The germline CDR1 and CDR2 sequences are KGHSH and LQKENI. Germline trimming cut 1 base from V and 3 bases from J; bases unmatched to any gene: 4. The CDR3 contains 15 residues. The DNA of the CDR3 is TGTGCCAGCTCACCACAGGGACAGGGATTCTACGAGCAGTACTTC. Translation: CASSPQGQGFYEQYF.

The chain is built from TRBV19 and TRBJ1-1, with 10 bases lining up with TRBD1. Per the germline V gene, CDR1 is LNHDA and CDR2 is SQIVND (reference sequence). V lost 3 bases, J lost 3 bases, and 4 bases stayed unmatched. The CDR3 spans 15 residues. For the CDR3, the DNA is TGTGCCAGTAGTATGGGACAGGGGACGTACACTGAAGCTTTCTTT. It encodes CASSMGQGTYTEAFF.

This chain uses TRBV7-9 with TRBJ2-3; TRBD2 is a possible D gene (6 bases). The CDR3 covers 13 residues. Germline CDR1 reads SEHNR; CDR2 reads FQNEAQ (reference sequence). Trimming shortened V by 3 bases and J by 8 bases, and 12 bases separated the two germline ends. DNA for the CDR3: TGTGCCAGCAGCTTTAGACTAGTTGTTACGCAGTATTTT. Translation gives CASSFRLVVTQYF. The variable domain in full, with the rest retrieved from reference TRBV7-9 and TRBJ2-3, is DTGVSQNPRHKITKRGQNVTFRCDPISEHNRLYWYRQTLGQGPEFLTYFQNEAQLEKSRLLSDRFSAERPKGSFSTLEIQRTEQGDSAMYLCASSFRLVVTQYFGPGTRLTVL.

The chain couples TRBV18 to TRBJ1-2; maybe TRBD1 (6 bases). V gave up 6 bases and J gave up 9 bases, with 14 bases separating them. Germline V gene sequence: CDR1 KGHSH, CDR2 LQKENI. This CDR3 has 12 amino acids. CDR3 sequence reads: CASSPSGARYTF. In DNA form, the CDR3 reads TGTGCCAGCTCCCCCTCAGGGGCGCGCTACACCTTC. Drawing the rest from reference TRBV18 and TRBJ1-2, the complete variable domain is NAGVMQNPRHLVRRRGQEARLRCSPMKGHSHVYWYRQLPEEGLKFMVYLQKENIIDESGMPKERFSAEFPKEGPSILRIQQVVRGDSAAYFCASSPSGARYTFGSGTRLTVV.

The CDR3 DNA reads TGCGCCAGCAGCTTGGGCTTGGAGGGCTACACCTTC. This translates into CASSLGLEGYTF. This chain connects TRBV5-1 to TRBJ1-2; D call uncertain. Germline CDR1 and CDR2: SGHRS and YFSETQ. V shed 0 bases and J shed 8 bases, with 8 bases lying between them. The CDR3 sequence is 12 residues long.

V usage is TRBV30 and J usage is TRBJ1-1; D uncertain. There are 13 residues in the CDR3. The germline V and J ends were trimmed by 0 bases and 0 bases, with 5 bases remaining between them. Germline loops: CDR1 GTSNPN, CDR2 SVGIG (reference sequence). CDR3 DNA: TGTGCCTGGAGTGTACATCTGAACACTGAAGCTTTCTTT. This sequence encodes CAWSVHLNTEAFF.

This sequence joins TRBV7-3 and TRBJ2-1; D is ambiguous. CDR3 size: 14 residues. The V and J ends lost 5 bases and 9 bases respectively, with 17 bases between them. Per the germline V gene, CDR1 is SGHTA and CDR2 is FQGTGA. CDR3 residues: CASSPRLGGPEQFF. CDR3 coding DNA: TGTGCCAGCAGCCCCCGCTTGGGCGGTCCTGAGCAGTTCTTC.

The chain combines TRBV6-1 with TRBJ2-5; 10 nucleotides line up with TRBD1. V lost 1 base to trimming and J lost 6 bases; unmatched junction nucleotides: 5. This CDR3 region has 15 residues. Germline assignment: CDR1 MNHNS and CDR2 SASEGT. CDR3 in amino acids: CASSEVGTGVKTQYF. The CDR3 coding sequence is TGTGCCAGCAGTGAAGTAGGGACAGGGGTTAAGACCCAGTACTTC.

V usage is TRBV30 and J usage is TRBJ1-2, with TRBD1 matching 9 bases. The CDR3 has 12 amino acids. V lost 5 bases and J lost 4; bases outside the gene matches: 2. Germline lookup yields CDR1 GTSNPN and CDR2 SVGIG (reference sequence). The CDR3 sequence: CAWGQGIYGYTF. CDR3 bases: TGTGCCTGGGGACAGGGGATCTATGGCTACACCTTC.

V usage is TRBV6-1 and J usage is TRBJ1-2; D unresolved. There are 14 residues in the CDR3. CDR1 MNHNS and CDR2 SASEGT come from the germline V gene. The germline V and J ends were trimmed by 6 bases and 3 bases, with 14 bases remaining between them. The CDR3 DNA is TGTGCCAGCAGCCTTAGGACGGGGTACTATGGCTACACCTTC. Its protein product is CASSLRTGYYGYTF.

A single count supports this clone. V is TRBV10-3 and J is TRBJ1-5; TRBD1 matches at 10 bases. CDR3 length: 17 amino acids. The V gene end was trimmed by 10 bases and the J gene end by 2 bases; junction bases not matched to a gene: 14. Germline V CDR1 and CDR2: ENHRY, SYGVKD. CDR3 protein: CATATGGRIVGNQPQHF. The CDR3 DNA sequence: TGTGCCACGGCGACAGGGGGCCGAATTGTTGGCAATCAGCCCCAGCATTTT.

A few counts support this clone. Other DNA sequences of this sample code for an identical CDR3. J is TRBJ1-3 and V is TRBV10-3, with 9 nucleotides matching TRBD1. Germline CDR1 ENHRY, CDR2 SYGVKD. This CDR3 is 14 amino acids long. J gave up 5 bases and V 11 bases, and 10 bases lay outside the gene matches. CDR3 DNA: TGTGCCTCCCGAGGGACAGGGATAAGAAACACCATATATTTT. Its protein is CASRGTGIRNTIYF.

The table lists this clone with a count of one. CDR3 loop: CASSEGQGVYNEQFF. In DNA form, the CDR3 reads TGTGCCAGCAGCGAAGGACAGGGGGTATACAATGAGCAGTTCTTC. The chain has TRBV6-4 and TRBJ2-1, with TRBD1 identical over 10 bases. Trimming cost V 6 bases and J 4 bases; bases outside gene matches: 6. Germline lookup yields CDR1 MRHNA and CDR2 SNTAGT. This CDR3 comprises 15 residues.

The rearrangement uses TRBV13 and TRBJ2-3; 11 nucleotides line up with TRBD2. Germline lookup yields CDR1 PRHDT and CDR2 FYEKMQ (reference sequence). This CDR3 has 17 amino acids. Trimming removed 5 bases from V and 2 bases from J; junction bases left unmatched: 9. The CDR3 DNA reads TGTGCCAGCAGCCCCCCCACGACTAGCGGGATCACAGATACGCAGTATTTT. This translates into CASSPPTTSGITDTQYF.

This clone has only a few counts. The CDR3 region is CASNRPGRGIDTQYF. CDR3 DNA: TGTGCCAGTAATCGACCCGGCAGGGGGATAGATACGCAGTATTTT. V is TRBV19 and J is TRBJ2-3; 7 nucleotides line up with TRBD1. V lost 7 bases and J lost 5; bases outside the gene matches: 12. In germline, CDR1 is LNHDA, CDR2 SQIVND (reference sequence). This CDR3 comprises 15 residues.

The chain recombines TRBV30 with TRBJ1-5; D is ambiguous. CDR3 size: 14 residues. Between the trimmed V and J ends, which lost 0 bases and 5 bases, there was a span of 11 bases. Per the germline V gene, CDR1 is GTSNPN and CDR2 is SVGIG (reference sequence). The DNA for the CDR3 is TGTGCCTGGAGTGTAGGGAGGGTACATCAGCCCCAGCATTTT. This translates into CAWSVGRVHQPQHF.

The chain has TRBV7-6 and TRBJ2-1, with D possibly being TRBD2 (7 bases). The CDR3 contains 16 residues. Germline loops: CDR1 SGHVS, CDR2 FNYEAQ. V was pared by 1 base and J by 9 bases, with 19 bases between. CDR3 DNA: TGTGCCAGCAGCTTAGAGGGGGGGCATCTTAGTGGTGAGCAGTTCTTC. This encodes CASSLEGGHLSGEQFF.

The chain is built from TRBV30 and TRBJ1-2, with D perhaps TRBD1 (5 bases). Germline-derived CDR1 and CDR2 are GTSNPN and SVGIG (reference sequence). CDR3 length: 15 amino acids. V lost 0 bases to trimming and J lost 5 bases, with 16 bases between them. In DNA form, the CDR3 reads TGTGCCTGGAGTGTAATGTTTGGGGGAGGTTATGGCTACACCTTC. This encodes CAWSVMFGGGYGYTF.

The CDR3 DNA sequence: TGTGCCAGCAGCTTGCGGCGTTCGGGGGAGCTGTTTTTT. Its protein is CASSLRRSGELFF. The V call is TRBV11-2, the J call TRBJ2-2; D is uncertain. This CDR3 comprises 13 residues. Germline values: CDR1 SGHAT, CDR2 FQNNGV. Deletions cut 3 bases from V and 8 bases from J, with 10 bases between.

The J gene is TRBJ1-6, the V gene TRBV6-1; 7 bases map to TRBD1. Germline assignment: CDR1 MNHNS and CDR2 SASEGT. Trimming at V came to 6 bases and at J to 14 bases, leaving 13 bases not matched to a gene. This CDR3 is 14 amino acids long. The CDR3 nucleotides read TGTGCCAGCAGGGCCGGGACAGTCCCCCTGTCCCTCCACTTT. This gives the protein CASRAGTVPLSLHF.

V and J are TRBV10-1 and TRBJ2-5; weak D call: TRBD1 (6 bases). The V end was cut by 5 bases, the J end by 5 bases, with 15 bases between. Germline lookup yields CDR1 WNHNN and CDR2 SYGVQD (reference sequence). This CDR3 region has 14 residues. The CDR3, as DNA: TGCGCCAGCAGTCAAGACAGGTTTTTGGAGACCCAGTACTTC. Residues: CASSQDRFLETQYF.

The chain couples TRBV5-4 to TRBJ1-6, with 10 nucleotides matching TRBD1. V shed 2 bases, J shed 6 bases, and the junction held 5 bases outside the gene matches. Germline values: CDR1 SGHNT, CDR2 YYREEE (reference sequence). CDR3 size: 16 residues. The CDR3: CASSFDRGLFNSPLHF. CDR3 coding DNA: TGTGCCAGCAGCTTTGACAGGGGGCTTTTTAATTCACCCCTCCACTTT.

This clone was detected a few times. A read error may produce the germline difference seen at one junction end. The chain has TRBV6-6 and TRBJ1-2; D is undetermined. Germline CDR1 reads MNHNY; CDR2 reads SVGAGI (reference sequence). There are 12 residues in the CDR3. CDR3 residues: CASSDSGYGYTF. The CDR3 nucleotides read TGTGCCAGCAGTGACTCGGGGTATGGCTACACCTTC.

The genes are TRBV11-1 and TRBJ2-1; TRBD1 matches at 7 bases. Germline-derived CDR1 and CDR2 are SGHAT and FQDESV (reference sequence). Losses at the gene ends were 3 bases for V and 8 bases for J; bases not matched to a gene: 10. This CDR3 is built from 15 residues. The CDR3 bases are TGTGCCAGCAGCTTGACAGGGATCCCAAGAGATGAGCAGTTCTTC. Amino acids: CASSLTGIPRDEQFF.

The chain is built from TRBV18 and TRBJ1-5, with D possibly TRBD1 on 5 matching bases. Trimming cost V 2 bases and J 0 bases, with 8 bases left between them. The CDR3 contains 15 residues. Germline V lookup: CDR1 KGHSH, CDR2 LQKENI. As DNA, the CDR3 is TGTGCCAGCTCACCAGGACACTTTAGCAATCAGCCCCAGCATTTT. Translated: CASSPGHFSNQPQHF.